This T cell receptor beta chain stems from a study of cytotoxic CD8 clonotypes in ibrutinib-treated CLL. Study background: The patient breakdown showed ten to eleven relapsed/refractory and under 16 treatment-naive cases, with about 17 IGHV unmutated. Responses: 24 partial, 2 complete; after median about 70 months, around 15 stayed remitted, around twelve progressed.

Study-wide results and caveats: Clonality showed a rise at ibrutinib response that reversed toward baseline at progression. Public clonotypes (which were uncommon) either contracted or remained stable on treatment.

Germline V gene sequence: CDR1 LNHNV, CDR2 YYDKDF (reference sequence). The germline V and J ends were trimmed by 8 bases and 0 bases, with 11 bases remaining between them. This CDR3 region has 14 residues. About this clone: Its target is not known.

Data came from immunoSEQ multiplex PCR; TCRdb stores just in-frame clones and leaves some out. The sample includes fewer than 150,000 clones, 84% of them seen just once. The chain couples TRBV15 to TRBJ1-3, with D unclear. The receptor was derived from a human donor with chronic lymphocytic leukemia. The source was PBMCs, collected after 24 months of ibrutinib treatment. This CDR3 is CATARSLSGNTIYF. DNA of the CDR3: TGTGCCACCGCTCGGTCCCTCTCTGGAAACACCATATATTTT.